This T cell receptor (beta chain) was obtained from a study of regulatory T cells in long-lasting Graves disease. The TCR beta library used iRepertoire HTBI primers with Arm-PCR amplification of CDR3. TCRdb re-analysed the multiplex PCR reads in MiXCR, keeping a single row per CDR3 protein. The sample contains under 400,000 distinct CDR3 sequences, 16% of which appear only once. Time point here: newly diagnosed GD, antithyroid drugs for less than 3 months. Extracted RNA from PBMCs served as the source of the TCR library. After removal of 5 bases from V and 4 bases from J, the junction contained 4 bases not matched to a gene. The CDR3 length is 15 residues. These data were also filed under a second study, of T cells in Graves' hyperthyroidism and ophthalmopathy. This second study says: The HTBI primer set served for first-round RT-PCR of the TCR CDR3.

The chain joins TRBV12-3 or TRBV12-4 to TRBJ2-2, with 10 bases matching TRBD1. The sample in question was peripheral blood mononuclear cells (PBMCs), obtained at new diagnosis, from a patient treated with antithyroid drugs. The TCR sequence derives from a man aged 40-55 years with Graves disease. The CDR3 DNA is TGTGCCAGCAGTGGACAGGGGGTAATCACCGGGGAGCTGTTTTTT. Its protein product is CASSGQGVITGELFF.